This TCR beta chain was documented in a study of yellow fever vaccine responses in identical twins listed by TCRdb under 2018. As for the study more broadly: The study precisely tracked vaccine-responding T cell clones in identical twins. Study-wide conclusions, independent of this receptor: According to the authors, in identical twins the way T cells responded to vaccination appeared partly convergent and partly personalized.

A note on this clonotype: Its antigen is unknown. Per-base quality was not reported, and no clone a single base away is much larger than it.

Including cysteine and phenylalanine, the CDR3 has 18 amino acids. Left in the record is the CDR3 DNA by itself, 54 bases read in frame from the first base. V loses 6 bases at its end and J loses 0 bases; junction bases beyond the gene matches: 15. Receptor amplification or capture employed RT-PCR. Sequenced using an Illumina HiSeq 2500. The public reads were reprocessed in TCRdb via fastp at Q25 and MiXCR, keeping in-frame beta chains. One record per CDR3 amino acid sequence lists the most common genes and DNA. The sample profile shows 15,000 to 20,000 distinct CDR3 sequences; approximately 79% of them were found once. The leading ten clones occupy over 2% of the sample.

Sample: T cells from blood (PBMCs), unsorted or a sorted subset (not recorded which), taken before or after yellow fever vaccination (not recorded which). The clonotype originates from a woman aged 18-29 years who received the yellow fever vaccine. Donor details come from another sample of the same person, matched by shared clones. This receptor chain uses TRBV5-3 and TRBJ2-1; TRBD2 agrees with 7 junctional bases. TRBV5-3 is classed as an ORF, of uncertain function. The sequenced DNA is TGTGCCAGAATGCGGGAGATGGGTCCCCGTAGCTCCTACAATGAGCAGTTCTTC. The encoded protein is CARMREMGPRSSYNEQFF.